These T cell receptor beta chains were read from a single sample in a study of OX40 agonist ivuxolimab in advanced cancers. Assay used: immunoSEQ multiplex PCR; TCRdb lists only in-frame clones, some missing. The sample contains approximately 92,000 clones, approximately 93% of which appear only once. The source was CD4+ or CD8+ T cells sorted from blood, collected in a trial of the OX40 agonist ivuxolimab. These receptor sequences come from an adult with an advanced solid tumor such as melanoma, head and neck, liver or kidney cancer. Both conserved end residues are part of each CDR3. Fields, in order: V gene, J gene, CDR3 length, clone size, D gene, CDR3 protein, CDR3 DNA. D genes are given only for firm matches. The size of a clone is reported for some rows only, either as once, few or many, or as a class for expanded clones.

TRBV2	TRBJ2-2	14	NA	NA	CASTQGRGVGELFF	TGTGCCAGCACTCAGGGCAGGGGCGTTGGGGAGCTGTTTTTT
TRBV7-7	TRBJ2-5	15	NA	NA	CASSLGGPGRETQYF	TGTGCTAGCAGCTTAGGGGGCCCGGGGAGGGAGACCCAGTACTTC
TRBV6-5	TRBJ1-2	13	once	TRBD1	CASSLGQGSGYTF	TGTGCCAGCAGTCTGGGACAGGGCTCTGGCTACACCTTC
TRBV10-1	TRBJ2-2	14	few	NA	CASSARRNTGELFF	TGCGCCAGCAGTGCTCGGCGTAACACCGGGGAGCTGTTTTTT
TRBV10-3	TRBJ2-5	16	NA	NA	CAISESMTGAQETQYF	TGTGCCATCAGTGAGTCGATGACGGGAGCCCAAGAGACCCAGTACTTC
TRBV7-9	TRBJ2-1	11	NA	NA	CASSLRTVQFF	TGTGCCAGCAGCTTAAGGACGGTGCAGTTCTTC
TRBV18	TRBJ2-2	19	NA	TRBD1	CASSRNRGLVSGVTGELFF	TGTGCCAGCTCACGCAACAGGGGGCTTGTGAGCGGAGTGACCGGGGAGCTGTTTTTT
TRBV20-1	TRBJ2-3	11	NA	NA	CSAGDQRPQYF	TGCAGTGCTGGGGACCAGAGACCGCAGTATTTT
TRBV20-1	TRBJ2-1	10	NA	NA	CSAVLAEQFF	TGCAGTGCCGTACTAGCTGAGCAGTTCTTC
TRBV7-3	TRBJ2-1	15	NA	NA	CASSPQPGVSDEQFF	TGTGCCAGCAGCCCACAGCCAGGGGTGAGCGATGAGCAGTTCTTC
TRBV11-2	TRBJ2-5	13	NA	TRBD1	CASSPTGMETQYF	TGTGCCAGCAGCCCGACAGGGATGGAGACCCAGTACTTC